The clone carrying this T cell receptor beta chain showed up just a few times. Its antigen is unidentified. The sample is drawn from a study of blood T cells in healthy people across ages. Study-wide results and limits: Older individuals had lower TCR beta diversity per million T cells (the decline was roughly linear).

Alongside a J-beta primer mix, a sample-barcoded 5' primer served in a second PCR lasting about 6 to 12 cycles. TCRdb passed the 5' RACE reads through MiXCR, listing each CDR3 protein once. The data hold roughly 700,000 distinct CDR3 sequences, with approximately 25% observed a single time. The CDR3 runs 13 residues. The germline V gene has CDR1 SGHRS and CDR2 YFSETQ. The sample was also linked to a second study, of T cells of mothers and their children.

Material: blood. This clonotype was sampled from a boy aged 5-17 years in good health. The gene calls are TRBV5-1 and TRBJ2-5; 13 bases line up with TRBD2. Near its end, the DNA agrees better with TRBJ2-1, so the J call may be wrong. The CDR3 DNA follows: TGCGCCAGCAAGACTAGCGGGGGGAATGAGCAGTTCTTC. Protein product: CASKTSGGNEQFF.